Following are 25 T cell receptor beta chains from one sample sequenced in a study of blood T cells in healthy people across ages. A sample-barcoded 5' primer and a J-beta primer mix were used in a second PCR of about 7 to 12 cycles. TCRdb re-analysed the 5' RACE reads in MiXCR, keeping a single row per CDR3 protein. The data hold some 1.7 million distinct CDR3 sequences, with 28% observed a single time. Input material: blood. These receptor sequences come from a woman between 25 and 40 years old in good health.

The genes are TRBV7-2 and TRBJ2-3, with D possibly being TRBD1 (6 bases). V dropped 5 bases and J dropped 6 bases, with 18 bases sitting between them. In germline, CDR1 is SGHTA, CDR2 FQGNSA. This CDR3 has 15 residues. CDR3 nucleotide sequence: TGTGCCAGCAGCCCCCAGACAGGTCAGGGCGATACGCAGTATTTT. This encodes CASSPQTGQGDTQYF.

This clonotype appeared a few times. The chain links TRBV11-2 to TRBJ2-3; D remains ambiguous. Trimming stripped 4 bases from V and 2 bases from J, with 16 bases between. Germline CDR1 and CDR2: SGHAT and FQNNGV. The CDR3 consists of 16 residues. CDR3 amino acids: CASSSLIVGHTDTQYF. The CDR3 region has the DNA TGTGCCAGCAGCTCGCTAATTGTCGGGCACACAGATACGCAGTATTTT.

This chain links TRBV6-1 with TRBJ1-1; TRBD1 matches 9 bases. CDR1 and CDR2 from the germline V gene are MNHNS and SASEGT. V lost 8 bases and J lost 4; bases outside the gene matches: 5. The CDR3 has 13 residues. The CDR3 coding sequence is TGTGCCAGCCCGGGACAGGGCTCCACTGAAGCTTTCTTT. Amino acids: CASPGQGSTEAFF.

Note on this clonotype: A read error may account for a junction end that differs from germline. The chain carries TRBV11-2 and TRBJ2-5; 10 nucleotides match TRBD2. The J call could be wrong; TRBJ2-7 is a better fit for the DNA end. CDR1 is SGHAT, CDR2 FQNNGV, per germline. This CDR3 is built from 15 residues. The CDR3 loop is CACSNPGLAPYEQYF. Written as DNA, the CDR3 is TGTGCCTGCAGCAATCCGGGACTAGCGCCTTACGAGCAGTACTTC.

This clonotype came up once. This rearrangement joins TRBV29-1 to TRBJ1-1; TRBD1 agrees at 7 bases. Per germline, CDR1 SQVTM and CDR2 ANQGSEA. The ends lost 7 bases at V and 3 bases at J; junction bases unmatched: 8. This CDR3 spans 13 amino acids. Written as DNA, the CDR3 is TGCAGCGGTAAGGGACAGAGGGACACTGAAGCTTTCTTT. Translating it yields CSGKGQRDTEAFF.

About this clonotype: Its ends do not fully match the called genes, so a read error is possible. The J gene is TRBJ2-3, the V gene TRBV15, with 13 bases lining up with TRBD2. The CDR3 is made up of 16 amino acids. The V gene's germline CDR1 is LNHNV and CDR2 YYDKDF (reference sequence). CDR3 nucleotides: TGTGCCACCAGCAGGAGACTAGCGGGGGGTACAGATATGCAGTATTTT. Protein: CATSRRLAGGTDMQYF.

This clonotype was picked up many times. The chain couples TRBV29-1 to TRBJ2-4; D may correspond to TRBD1 or TRBD2 (5 bases each). With 6 bases removed from V and 8 bases from J, the gap between germline ends came to 14 bases. Germline V gives CDR1 SQVTM, CDR2 ANQGSEA. This CDR3 is built from 12 residues. In nucleotides, the CDR3 is TGCAGCGTGGGACGGTCCCAGGACATTCAGTACTTC. Translation gives CSVGRSQDIQYF.

This clonotype appeared a few times. This rearrangement joins TRBV7-2 to TRBJ1-2; the D is unclear. Between the trimmed V and J ends, which lost 7 bases and 4 bases, there was a span of 22 bases. This CDR3 has 16 amino acids. Germline loops: CDR1 SGHTA, CDR2 FQGNSA. CDR3 in DNA: TGTGCCAGCACAACCCGTCGGGGTCCGACCTCCTATGGCTACACCTTC. It specifies CASTTRRGPTSYGYTF.

This clonotype was picked up a small number of times. J is TRBJ2-3 and V is TRBV6-5; unclear D gene. This CDR3 region has 16 residues. The V end lost 5 bases, the J end lost 0 bases, and 15 bases lay between the germline ends. The V gene's germline CDR1 is MNHEY and CDR2 SVGAGI. DNA of the CDR3: TGTGCCAGCAGTCCAGTATCATTCTCTAGCACAGATACGCAGTATTTT. Protein sequence: CASSPVSFSSTDTQYF.

V and J are TRBV20-1 and TRBJ2-5; 9 nucleotides match TRBD2. From germline, CDR1 is DFQATT and CDR2 SNEGSKA (reference sequence). The J segment lost 6 bases and the V segment lost 0 bases, leaving 5 bases of the junction unmatched. The CDR3 is made up of 14 amino acids. CDR3 nucleotides: TGCAGTGCTAGAGATACTAGCGGGCCGCAGACCCAGTACTTC. It encodes CSARDTSGPQTQYF.

The chain is built from TRBV19 and TRBJ1-2; maybe TRBD1 (5 bases). Germline V CDR1 and CDR2: LNHDA, SQIVND (reference sequence). V was clipped by 6 bases and J by 4 bases, with 15 bases between them. The CDR3 sequence is 14 residues long. CDR3 residues: CASSGRGIVYGYTF. The DNA for the CDR3 is TGTGCCAGTAGCGGAAGGGGCATTGTCTATGGCTACACCTTC.

The rearrangement joins TRBV6-6 to TRBJ1-4; a weak D match, TRBD1 (5 bases). The CDR3 totals 12 residues. Trimming shortened V by 7 bases and J by 6 bases, and 9 bases separated the two germline ends. Per the germline V gene, CDR1 is MNHNY and CDR2 is SVGAGI (reference sequence). The CDR3 sequence: CASKGTDEKLFF. DNA of the CDR3: TGTGCCAGCAAAGGGACGGATGAAAAACTGTTTTTT.

Details on this clonotype: Sequence at one end of the junction differs from germline and may be a read error. The chain has TRBV3-1 and TRBJ2-7; D remains unclear. This CDR3 has 14 residues. Per germline, CDR1 LGHDT and CDR2 YNNKEL (reference sequence). DNA for the CDR3: TGTGCCGGCAGCCAAGATGTGCCGGCCTACGAGCAGTACTTC. The encoded protein is CAGSQDVPAYEQYF.

This chain links TRBV15 with TRBJ1-5; D perhaps matches TRBD1 (5 bases). The germline V gene has CDR1 LNHNV and CDR2 YYDKDF (reference sequence). The CDR3 spans 16 residues. V was pared by 0 bases and J by 2 bases, with 11 bases between. Written as DNA, the CDR3 is TGTGCCACCAGCAGAGAAGGGAGGGGTGGCAATCAGCCCCAGCATTTT. Translation: CATSREGRGGNQPQHF.

Worth noting for this clonotype: Sequence at one end of the junction differs from germline and may be a read error. V gene TRBV6-6 combines with J gene TRBJ2-5; 8 positions match TRBD1. Matching the DNA end better, TRBJ2-7 makes the J call doubtful. CDR1 and CDR2 (germline): MNHNY, SVGAGI (reference sequence). The CDR3 loop spans 15 amino acids. The CDR3 reads CASSYSAGGSCEQYF. The DNA for the CDR3 is TGTGCCAGCAGTTACTCAGCAGGGGGCTCCTGCGAGCAGTACTTC.

This clonotype has more than one count but fewer than ten. The V call is TRBV27, the J call TRBJ2-3; 11 positions agree with TRBD2. Germline V gives CDR1 MNHEY, CDR2 SMNVEV (reference sequence). The CDR3 is made up of 15 amino acids. Trimming removed 5 bases from V and 5 bases from J; junction bases left unmatched: 6. The CDR3 loop is CASSLAGGSIDTQYF. The CDR3 nucleotides are TGTGCCAGCAGTCTAGCGGGGGGTTCGATAGATACGCAGTATTTT.

This clonotype occurred many times. This chain connects TRBV24-1 to TRBJ2-1; D could derive from TRBD1 or TRBD2 (6 bases each). This CDR3 has 11 residues. Germline assignment: CDR1 KGHDR and CDR2 SFDVKD. Trimming stripped 10 bases from V and 6 bases from J, with 9 bases between. In DNA form, the CDR3 reads TGTGCCACAGAGGGGGGCAATGAGCAGTTCTTC. Translated, it gives CATEGGNEQFF.

The sample holds a few counts of this clonotype. The chain joins TRBV5-6 to TRBJ2-5; D unclear. The germline gives CDR1 SGHDT, CDR2 YYEEEE. V lost 3 bases, J lost 5 bases, and 11 bases lay in between. The length of the CDR3 is 13 residues. Written as DNA, the CDR3 is TGTGCCAGCAGCTCTACCTGGGTGGAGACCCAGTACTTC. This translates into CASSSTWVETQYF.

The CDR3 DNA reads as TGTGCCAGTAGTGAAACTAACACAGATACGCAGTATTTT. This sequence encodes CASSETNTDTQYF. This chain joins TRBV19 and TRBJ2-3, with no clear D. Germline V gene lookup returns CDR1 LNHDA and CDR2 SQIVND (reference sequence). The CDR3 has 13 amino acids. Trimming removed 5 bases from V and 2 bases from J, with 8 bases in between.

This clonotype was seen only a few times. The V gene is TRBV7-9, the J gene TRBJ2-5, with D perhaps being TRBD1 or TRBD2 (5 bases each). The V and J ends lost 3 bases and 4 bases respectively, with 21 bases between them. The CDR3 loop spans 17 amino acids. The V gene's germline CDR1 is SEHNR and CDR2 FQNEAQ (reference sequence). This CDR3 reads CASSLGDGSRGGETQYF. As DNA, the CDR3 is TGTGCCAGCAGCTTGGGGGACGGATCCCGCGGTGGAGAGACCCAGTACTTC.

This clonotype has just one count. Mismatch with germline at one junction end may stem from a read error. The V gene is TRBV6-6, the J gene TRBJ2-5, with 7 bases fitting TRBD2. The CDR3 totals 15 residues. Germline V gene data show CDR1 as MNHNY and CDR2 as SVGAGI (reference sequence). This CDR3 reads CASSYESGVQEAQYF. The DNA of the CDR3 is TGTGCCAGCAGTTACGAGAGCGGGGTACAAGAGGCCCAGTACTTC.

The table lists this clonotype with many counts. V gene TRBV29-1 combines with J gene TRBJ2-4, with D perhaps matching TRBD2 (6 bases). Germline lookup yields CDR1 SQVTM and CDR2 ANQGSEA. V lost 5 bases to trimming and J lost 13 bases, with 24 bases between them. This CDR3 spans 14 amino acids. CDR3 DNA sequence: TGCAGCGTTTCCGGGGGATCTTTAGAAGTGGAGCAGTACTTC. Its protein product is CSVSGGSLEVEQYF.

As DNA, the CDR3 is TGTGCCAGCAACTCAAAACAGGGAAACACCTACGAGCAGTACTTC. It specifies CASNSKQGNTYEQYF. V is TRBV6-5 and J is TRBJ2-7; D might be TRBD1 (6 bases). V dropped 7 bases and J dropped 2 bases, with 18 bases sitting between them. CDR3 size: 15 residues. Per germline, CDR1 MNHEY and CDR2 SVGAGI.

This clonotype came up a few times. Here the CDR3 reads CASSQGVRGGPYEQYF. Here the CDR3 DNA reads TGTGCCAGCAGCCAAGGGGTCCGGGGGGGCCCCTACGAGCAGTACTTC. The chain recombines TRBV7-6 with TRBJ2-7, with 8 bases matching TRBD2. Germline trimming cut 5 bases from V and 2 bases from J; bases unmatched to any gene: 11. The CDR3 is made up of 16 amino acids. Germline V lookup: CDR1 SGHVS, CDR2 FNYEAQ.

This clonotype came up many times. The V and J genes are TRBV12-3 or TRBV12-4 and TRBJ1-1; D remains ambiguous. The CDR3 loop spans 14 amino acids. The V and J ends lost 6 bases and 4 bases respectively, with 15 bases between them. The CDR3 DNA reads TGTGCCAGCAGCTCCCGGAGGGCGAGCACTGAAGCTTTCTTT. Translated: CASSSRRASTEAFF.